The source of this T cell receptor (beta chain) is a study of cytomegalovirus exposure and HLA in healthy donors. The CDR3 contains 13 residues. Trimming removed 3 bases from V and 0 bases from J, with 6 bases in between. CDR1 and CDR2 (germline): MDHEN, SYDVKM. Amplification used 60 Vbeta primers and 13 Jbeta primers. The data were produced by immunoSEQ multiplex PCR, yet TCRdb's version contains in-frame clones alone and is incomplete. The table has 110,000 to 150,000 clones, roughly 80% seen once. The TCR was taken from a female donor in good health and CMV-seronegative. The chain couples TRBV28 to TRBJ2-7; D not certain. The specimen was PBMCs. The CDR3 coding sequence is TGTGCCAGCAGTTTTTTAGCCTCCTACGAGCAGTACTTC. This gives the protein CASSFLASYEQYF.